The rows below give T cell receptor beta chains drawn from one sample of a study of identical twins. TCRdb re-called the 5' RACE reads through MiXCR, storing one row per CDR3 protein. The sample holds 640,000 or so distinct CDR3 sequences; roughly 6% are singletons and the top ten take under 2%. Source material: naive T cells sorted from blood. All receptors derive from a young man in good health. The CDR3 runs from the conserved cysteine through the conserved F or W. D genes are given only for firm matches. For some rows the clone size is stated as once, few or many, or as a class when expanded; others skip it.

>TRBJ2-1|TRBV20-1|.|many
TGCAGTGCTAGGGGGCAGAACTATTCTTACAATGAGCAGTTCTTC
CSARGQNYSYNEQFF
>TRBJ1-1|TRBV7-2|TRBD1|many
TGTGCCAGCAGCGATCGGACAGGGGGCACTGAAGCTTTCTTT
CASSDRTGGTEAFF
>TRBJ2-3|TRBV11-2|.|many
TGTGCCAGCAGCTCCGGGACTCACAACACAGATACGCAGTATTTT
CASSSGTHNTDTQYF
>TRBJ2-1|TRBV29-1|TRBD1|.
TGCAGCGACGCAGGGGGATGGGGTAATGAGCAGTTCTTC
CSDAGGWGNEQFF
>TRBJ2-6|TRBV7-9|.|few
TGTGCCAGCAGCTTAACAGGGAGGGCCAACGTCCTGACTTTC
CASSLTGRANVLTF
>TRBJ2-3|TRBV19|.|few
TGTGCCGGTCTACAGAGGTCGAAGCAGTATTTT
CAGLQRSKQYF
>TRBJ1-2|TRBV12-3/TRBV12-4|.|many
TGTGCCAGCAGTTTAGTAGCGCTAAGCTATGGCTACACCTTC
CASSLVALSYGYTF
>TRBJ2-4|TRBV10-3|TRBD1|few
TGTGCCATCACCGCCGGGACAGGGAAAAACATTCAGTACTTC
CAITAGTGKNIQYF
>TRBJ2-1|TRBV5-1|TRBD2|many
TGCGCCAGCAGCTGGGACAGCTCAAGTCGACTAGCGGGAGCCGAGTTCTTC
CASSWDSSSRLAGAEFF
>TRBJ1-1|TRBV6-2/TRBV6-3|.|many
TGTGCCAGCAGTGGGGCCCGAACTGAAGCTTTCTTT
CASSGARTEAFF
>TRBJ1-1|TRBV20-1|.|few
TGCAGTGCTAGTCTATCGGGCACGAACACTGAAGCTTTCTTT
CSASLSGTNTEAFF
>TRBJ2-5|TRBV20-1|TRBD1|few
TGCAGTGCTAGTCGACAGGGGGGACAAGAGACCCAGTACTTC
CSASRQGGQETQYF
>TRBJ1-1|TRBV5-1|.|many
TGTGCCAGCAGCTTAGGGGGGAGCACTGAAGCTTTCTTT
CASSLGGSTEAFF
>TRBJ2-3|TRBV7-8|.|.
TGTGCCAGCAGCCACGATCCCAGCACAGATACGCAGTATTTT
CASSHDPSTDTQYF
>TRBJ1-6|TRBV5-1|.|many
TGCGCCAGCAGCTTGGCTTTAGGGAGCTCCTATAATTCACCCCTCCACTTT
CASSLALGSSYNSPLHF
>TRBJ2-6|TRBV20-1|.|.
TGCAGTGCTAGAGAGGCGCAGAGCTCTGGGGCCAACGTCCTGACTTTC
CSAREAQSSGANVLTF
>TRBJ2-7|TRBV20-1|TRBD1|few
TGCAGTGCAGACCCGAGGACAGGGAAAGCCTACGAGCAGTACTTC
CSADPRTGKAYEQYF
>TRBJ2-3|TRBV6-1|TRBD2|.
TGTGCCAGCACCTTCCTAGCGGTCACAGATACGCAGTATTTT
CASTFLAVTDTQYF
>TRBJ1-6|TRBV7-2|.|.
TGTGCCAGCGGCGGACTGATATTTTATAATTCACCCCTCCACTTT
CASGGLIFYNSPLHF
>TRBJ2-1|TRBV27|.|many
TGTGCCAGCAGTTTTAGAGCCAGGGCGGACAATGAGCAGTTCTTC
CASSFRARADNEQFF
>TRBJ2-3|TRBV5-6|.|many
TGTGCCAGCAGCTTGCTCAGGCCGTTGGGGCGGACCCGCTTTAATACAGATACGCAGTATTTT
CASSLLRPLGRTRFNTDTQYF
>TRBJ2-5|TRBV6-1|.|few
TGTGCCAGCAGTGATGGCCCCCCAGGAGTCCAGGAGACCCAGTACTTC
CASSDGPPGVQETQYF
>TRBJ2-5|TRBV24-1|TRBD2|many
TGTGCCACCAGTGCGGGAGGCGGGACCCAGTACTTC
CATSAGGGTQYF
>TRBJ2-7|TRBV28|.|many
TGTGCCAGCAGCGGGCGGGTTGCCTACGAGCAGTACTTC
CASSGRVAYEQYF
>TRBJ2-5|TRBV25-1|TRBD1|many
TGTGCCAGCAGTGACTTTCCGGGACAGGCCCAAGAGACCCAGTACTTC
CASSDFPGQAQETQYF
>TRBJ1-5|TRBV5-6|TRBD1|many
TGTGCCAGCAGCCAAATAGGACAGGGAGGCAATCAGCCCCAGCATTTT
CASSQIGQGGNQPQHF
>TRBJ2-7|TRBV20-1|TRBD2|many
TGCAGTGCTAGAGTAAGCGGGAAGAGCTCCTACGAGCAGTACTTC
CSARVSGKSSYEQYF
>TRBJ2-4|TRBV7-9|.|.
TGTGCCAGCAGCTTAGTAGCCGGGAGCAAAAACATTCAGTACTTC
CASSLVAGSKNIQYF
>TRBJ2-1|TRBV4-3|TRBD1|.
TGCGCCAGCAGCCCTACAGGGGTCCATGAGCAGTTCTTC
CASSPTGVHEQFF
>TRBJ2-1|TRBV7-2|.|many
TGTGCCAGCAGAAAAGTGAACCACAATGAGCAGTTCTTC
CASRKVNHNEQFF
>TRBJ1-1|TRBV11-2|.|few
TGTGCCAGCAGCTCTTTATTCTCCGGGGGGAACACTGAAGCTTTCTTT
CASSSLFSGGNTEAFF
>TRBJ2-7|TRBV10-3|TRBD1|.
TGTGCCATCAGCATACAGGGGGACGAGCAGTACTTC
CAISIQGDEQYF
>TRBJ2-5|TRBV11-2|.|.
TGTGCCAGCAGCTTAGGGGTAGGCGGTGAAGAGACCCAGTACTTC
CASSLGVGGEETQYF
>TRBJ2-1|TRBV7-9|.|many
TGTGCCAGCAGCTTAGTGGAGAGCAGCGTTGAGGTGCAGTTCTTC
CASSLVESSVEVQFF
>TRBJ2-6|TRBV6-2/TRBV6-3|.|.
TGTGCCAGCAACACGAGAGGGGCTGGGGCCAACGTCCTGACTTTC
CASNTRGAGANVLTF
>TRBJ2-3|TRBV5-1|.|few
TGCGCCAGCAGCTTAGGGACGGCTGCCACAGATACGCAGTATTTT
CASSLGTAATDTQYF